This TCR beta chain was sequenced for a study of cytomegalovirus exposure and HLA in healthy donors. Across the whole study: HLA-typed donors were the source of roughly 80 million unique TCRs held in an early data release. Out of 350 to 400 genotyped donors, roughly 80% belonged to the Caucasian-associated ancestry cluster.

Study outcomes and limitations: Most TCR sequences were uncommon, yet certain public TCRs appeared in many donors. HLA restriction was apparent for most CMV-associated TCR beta chains in a later analysis.

Worth noting for this clone: Its specificity is not known.

CDR1 is KGHSH, CDR2 LQKENI, per germline. The CDR3 length is 13 residues. Trimming pared 2 bases from V and 3 bases from J, leaving 7 bases between. It was with 60 Vbeta and 13 Jbeta primers that the PCR ran. Libraries were prepared by immunoSEQ multiplex PCR; TCRdb keeps only in-frame clonotypes and omits some of them. The data contain about 200,000 clones, 75% to 90% of them singletons. The sequence was obtained from a woman in her 50s in good health and CMV-seropositive. The sample comprised PBMCs. V is TRBV18 and J is TRBJ1-2, with D hard to call. As DNA, the CDR3 is TGTGCCAGCTCACCAGACGCGGACTATGGCTACACCTTC. Translation: CASSPDADYGYTF.